This T cell receptor beta chain is from a study of OX40 agonist ivuxolimab in advanced cancers. Study details: The study gave patients intravenous ivuxolimab at 0.01 to 10 mg/kg every 2 weeks. Study-wide points: Clonal expansion from baseline to week 6 occurred in both CD4+ and CD8+ T cells.

Some clones are missing from TCRdb's copy, which holds only in-frame ones; the method was immunoSEQ multiplex PCR. The sample shows tens of thousands of clones, 92% of them seen only once. This clone was detected only a few times. Its target is unknown. Looked up from germline, CDR1 is SGDLS and CDR2 is YYNGEE. V gave up 1 base and J gave up 6 bases, with 8 bases separating them. The CDR3 is made up of 13 amino acids. Sequenced here: CD4+ or CD8+ T cells sorted from blood, sampled in a trial of the OX40 agonist ivuxolimab. The V gene is TRBV9, the J gene TRBJ1-5; TRBD1 is a possible D gene (6 bases). The receptor was derived from an adult with an advanced solid tumor such as melanoma, head and neck, liver or kidney cancer. The CDR3 coding sequence is TGTGCCAGCAGCGTAAGGACAGTTCAGCCCCAGCATTTT. This translates into CASSVRTVQPQHF.